This is a list of T cell receptor beta chains from one sample in a study of T cells after yellow fever vaccination. Each CDR3 protein is one row after TCRdb ran MiXCR on the 5' RACE reads. In the table there are fewer than 350,000 distinct CDR3 sequences, approximately 4% of which are singletons. The sample consisted of PBMCs, taken 15 days after the yellow fever booster vaccination. The origin of the receptors is a man aged 18 to 35 who received the YFV17D yellow fever vaccine. CDR3s include the opening cysteine and the closing phenylalanine or tryptophan. A D gene is named only where the DNA matches it firmly. Not every row has a clone size; where given, it reads once, few, many or a size class.

>many|TRBV20-1|-|TRBJ2-5
CSARDEGREETQYF
TGCAGTGCTAGAGATGAGGGCAGGGAGGAGACCCAGTACTTC
>few|TRBV4-1|TRBD1|TRBJ1-6
CASRTTPGQSNSPLHF
TGCGCCAGCAGAACTACTCCGGGACAGAGCAATTCACCCCTCCACTTT
>-|TRBV7-2|TRBD2|TRBJ2-7
CASSSHTSGAFSYEQYF
TGTGCCAGCAGCTCACATACTAGCGGGGCGTTTTCCTACGAGCAGTACTTC
>many|TRBV7-9|-|TRBJ2-2
CASSLGTANTGELFF
TGTGCCAGCAGCTTGGGGACTGCGAACACCGGGGAGCTGTTTTTT
>-|TRBV4-1|-|TRBJ1-1
CASLGANTEAFF
TGCGCCAGTTTAGGGGCGAACACTGAAGCTTTCTTT
>few|TRBV5-1|TRBD2|TRBJ2-3
CASSLAASGGNTDTQYF
TGCGCCAGCAGCTTGGCGGCTAGCGGGGGGAACACAGATACGCAGTATTTT
>few|TRBV4-1|TRBD1|TRBJ2-6
CASRRPGGHSGANVLTF
TGCGCCAGCAGACGGCCAGGGGGACACTCTGGGGCCAACGTCCTGACTTTC
>-|TRBV24-1|TRBD1|TRBJ2-7
CATSDPDRGGKCETYEQYF
TGTGCCACCAGTGATCCGGACAGGGGGGGCAAGTGCGAGACCTACGAGCAGTACTTC
>-|TRBV19|-|TRBJ1-2
CASSRTEVRGYTF
TGTGCCAGTAGTAGGACAGAGGTTCGCGGCTACACCTTC
>few|TRBV9|TRBD2|TRBJ2-3
CASSAREGNTDTQYF
TGTGCCAGCAGCGCCCGGGAGGGGAACACAGATACGCAGTATTTT
>-|TRBV7-9|-|TRBJ1-1
CASSLVVSGGDTEAFF
TGTGCCAGCAGCTTAGTGGTGTCCGGGGGGGACACTGAAGCTTTCTTT
>few|TRBV7-2|-|TRBJ2-3
CASSVQRMDTDTQYF
TGTGCCAGCAGCGTACAACGGATGGACACAGATACGCAGTATTTT
>-|TRBV30|-|TRBJ1-6
CAWKVSTHLHF
TGTGCCTGGAAAGTATCGACTCACCTCCACTTT
>few|TRBV7-2|-|TRBJ1-3
CASSTGTGNTIYF
TGTGCCAGCAGCACAGGGACAGGAAACACCATATATTTT
>-|TRBV7-8|-|TRBJ2-2
CASSPRGGRSGELFF
TGTGCCAGCAGCCCTAGGGGGGGTCGGTCCGGGGAGCTGTTTTTT
>many|TRBV7-2|-|TRBJ1-1
CASSSYSMNTEAFF
TGTGCCAGCAGCTCATATAGTATGAACACTGAAGCTTTCTTT
>-|TRBV19|-|TRBJ2-3
CASSIETGVITDTQYF
TGTGCCAGTAGTATAGAAACGGGGGTTATCACAGATACGCAGTATTTT
>many|TRBV5-1|-|TRBJ1-5
CASSPDPVVDQPQHF
TGCGCCAGCAGCCCGGACCCTGTTGTTGATCAGCCCCAGCATTTT
>few|TRBV5-1|-|TRBJ2-5
CASSLAGGRLQETQYF
TGCGCCAGCAGCTTGGCCGGGGGGCGATTGCAAGAGACCCAGTACTTC
>few|TRBV6-2/TRBV6-3|TRBD2|TRBJ2-3
CASTSTSGGRHTQYF
TGTGCCAGCACCTCCACAAGCGGGGGTCGTCATACGCAGTATTTT
>-|TRBV9|-|TRBJ1-2
CASSVKALNNYGYTF
TGTGCCAGCAGCGTAAAGGCACTTAACAACTATGGCTACACCTTC
>many|TRBV20-1|-|TRBJ2-2
CSARDVPGEDTGELFF
TGCAGTGCTAGAGACGTCCCAGGGGAAGACACCGGGGAGCTGTTTTTT
>few|TRBV2|-|TRBJ2-1
CASSVEVIGNEQFF
TGTGCCAGCAGTGTCGAGGTAATAGGGAATGAGCAGTTCTTC
>-|TRBV20-1|TRBD2|TRBJ2-1
CSATTSGGSGEQFF
TGCAGTGCTACCACTAGCGGGGGGTCAGGAGAGCAGTTCTTC
>-|TRBV4-2|TRBD1|TRBJ1-1
CASSQVTGEGTEAFF
TGTGCCAGCAGCCAAGTGACAGGGGAAGGGACTGAAGCTTTCTTT
>few|TRBV6-5|-|TRBJ2-7
CASSYGQALEGEQYF
TGTGCCAGCAGTTATGGGCAGGCACTTGAAGGAGAGCAGTACTTC
>-|TRBV7-2|-|TRBJ2-7
CASSLGGGRRFYEQYF
TGTGCCAGCAGCTTAGGGGGGGGCCGTAGGTTCTACGAGCAGTACTTC
>many|TRBV15|-|TRBJ2-2
CATSREVTTGELFF
TGTGCCACCAGCAGAGAGGTAACCACCGGGGAGCTGTTTTTT
>-|TRBV6-1|-|TRBJ2-2
CASLRGDHSSELFF
TGTGCCAGCCTTCGAGGGGACCACTCCTCGGAGCTGTTTTTT
>many|TRBV18|TRBD1|TRBJ1-1
CASSLGQGGWYGEAFF
TGTGCCAGCTCACTCGGACAGGGGGGATGGTATGGTGAAGCTTTCTTT
>many|TRBV12-3/TRBV12-4|TRBD1|TRBJ2-7
CASSLQGPHEQYF
TGTGCCAGCAGCCTACAGGGGCCCCACGAGCAGTACTTC
>-|TRBV20-1|-|TRBJ2-3
CSATPGQPYTDTQYF
TGCAGTGCTACGCCCGGACAACCGTACACAGATACGCAGTATTTT
>-|TRBV10-3|-|TRBJ1-3
CAIRSPTASGNTIYF
TGTGCCATCAGGTCTCCAACAGCCTCTGGAAACACCATATATTTT
>many|TRBV28|-|TRBJ1-6
CASKFNDSPLHF
TGTGCCAGCAAATTCAATGATTCACCCCTCCACTTT
>many|TRBV4-3|-|TRBJ2-5
CASSQIARGRETQYF
TGCGCCAGCAGCCAGATCGCCCGAGGAAGAGAGACCCAGTACTTC
>many|TRBV6-2/TRBV6-3|-|TRBJ2-7
CASSSGTVSSYEQYF
TGTGCCAGCAGTTCAGGGACGGTTAGCTCCTACGAGCAGTACTTC
>many|TRBV7-9|-|TRBJ2-1
CASNSDGYNEQFF
TGTGCCAGCAACTCGGACGGTTACAATGAGCAGTTCTTC
>few|TRBV7-2|TRBD2|TRBJ2-5
CASKLAGGKETQYF
TGTGCCAGCAAACTAGCGGGGGGCAAAGAGACCCAGTACTTC
>-|TRBV20-1|TRBD2|TRBJ2-1
CSASLWTSGFSYNEQFF
TGCAGTGCTAGCCTTTGGACTAGCGGGTTCTCCTACAATGAGCAGTTCTTC
>-|TRBV20-1|-|TRBJ1-1
CSAFGGTAEAFF
TGCAGTGCTTTCGGGGGAACCGCTGAAGCTTTCTTT
>few|TRBV10-3|TRBD1|TRBJ2-5
CAISQDRYQETQYF
TGTGCCATCAGCCAGGACAGGTACCAAGAGACCCAGTACTTC
>few|TRBV4-1|TRBD1|TRBJ2-6
CASSPRQGALGANVLTF
TGCGCCAGCAGCCCCAGACAGGGGGCTTTGGGGGCCAACGTCCTGACTTTC